The entry that follows covers one T cell receptor (beta chain) sequence. In the authors' workflow: From reference gene primer amplification, estimates of nucleated cell counts were derived. Clones were read by immunoSEQ multiplex PCR, and TCRdb kept only the in-frame ones, dropping some. The DNA was the basis for D and trimming; V, J and clone size are from that table. The sample holds 150,000 to 200,000 clones; 82% are singletons and the top ten take 4.5% to 5.5%. This sample was taken from a study of blood T cell repertoires in COVID-19. Whole-study context: The samples span acute and convalescent COVID-19 from the United States, Italy and Spain. T cells, B-cell-depleted T cells, or PBMCs provided the cDNA or gDNA that served as material.

Germline CDR1 is SGHTS and CDR2 is YDEGEE. The CDR3 consists of 15 residues. Trimming left V 0 bases short and J 1 base short, with 7 bases between. The chain links TRBV5-8 to TRBJ2-2, with D uncertain. The receptor's source is a woman in her 30s with acute or convalescent COVID-19. The sequenced sample was peripheral blood. CDR3 region: CASSLVPRNTGELFF. DNA of the CDR3: TGTGCCAGCAGCTTGGTTCCGAGGAACACCGGGGAGCTGTTTTTT.